This TCR beta chain originates from a study of regulatory T cells in long-lasting Graves disease. For the study at large: Antithyroid drug intake by newly diagnosed Graves' patients had lasted under 3 months.

V lost 6 bases to trimming and J lost 4 bases, with 12 bases between them. CDR1 is SNHLY, CDR2 FYNNEI, per germline. The CDR3 is 14 amino acids. As for time point: newly diagnosed GD, antithyroid drugs for less than 3 months. The TCR library was prepared using RNA isolated from PBMCs. Combining iRepertoire HTBI primers with Arm-PCR of CDR3 regions, the authors built TCR beta libraries. Original data processing: Throughout the samples, researchers identified 60 to 70 TRBV and roughly 14 TRBJ segments. TCRdb ran MiXCR on the multiplex PCR reads and lists one entry per CDR3 protein. The authors' filters were not applied to this entry. The sample has hundreds of thousands of distinct CDR3 sequences; 16% are singletons. This clonotype has at least ten counts. Separately, the same data were catalogued under a study of T cells in Graves' hyperthyroidism and ophthalmopathy. That study adds: Stability of Graves' hyperthyroidism was defined as absent ophthalmopathy progression within 18 months. Newly diagnosed hyperthyroidism, duration under 2 months, in patients aged 18 to 65.

Specimen: peripheral blood mononuclear cells (PBMCs), collected at new diagnosis, from a patient treated with antithyroid drugs. The receptor was isolated from a woman aged 25 to 39 with Graves disease. V usage is TRBV2 and J usage is TRBJ1-4, with D perhaps matching TRBD1 (5 bases). This CDR3 reads CASSPGPNNEKLFF. CDR3 coding DNA: TGTGCCAGCAGCCCGGGACCGAATAATGAAAAACTGTTTTTT.